A selection of T cell receptor beta chains follows, all from one sample in a study of T cell repertoires in aging, cancer and after chemotherapy. One entry per CDR3 protein, called by TCRdb with MiXCR from the multiplex PCR reads. The data contain about 10,000 distinct CDR3 sequences, 20% to 25% of them singletons. Material for sequencing was blood. These receptors were collected from a human donor in good health. Each CDR3 is given with its conserved first and last residue. The D gene is left open where the match is weak. The listing skips clone size in some rows; elsewhere it reads once, few, many or a size class.

j_gene | d_gene | v_gene | abundance | CDR3aa | CDR3nt
TRBJ2-1 | - | TRBV7-6 | - | CASSLGGYEQFF | TGTGCCAGCAGCTTAGGAGGTTACGAGCAGTTCTTC
TRBJ2-7 | - | TRBV7-9 | - | CASSQGPFYEQYF | TGTGCCAGCAGCCAGGGGCCCTTCTACGAGCAGTACTTC
TRBJ2-2 | TRBD1 | TRBV15 | medium-sized | CATSSPGQGSFRELFF | TGTGCCACCAGCAGCCCGGGACAGGGGAGTTTTAGGGAGCTGTTTTTT
TRBJ1-1 | TRBD1 | TRBV12-3/TRBV12-4 | - | CASSSTGGSTEAFF | TGTGCCAGCAGTTCAACAGGGGGATCCACTGAAGCTTTCTTT
TRBJ2-7 | TRBD1 | TRBV29-1 | medium-sized | CSVEDDGQGTYEQYF | TGCAGCGTTGAAGACGATGGACAGGGAACCTACGAGCAGTACTTC
TRBJ1-1 | TRBD1 | TRBV19 | - | CASSIGTYRGRGNTEAFF | TGTGCCAGTAGTATAGGAACCTACAGGGGTAGGGGGAACACTGAAGCTTTCTTT
TRBJ2-7 | - | TRBV20-1 | few | CSARDLRVQLYEQYF | TGCAGTGCTAGAGATCTGAGGGTCCAACTCTACGAGCAGTACTTC
TRBJ2-5 | TRBD2 | TRBV18 | - | CASSPTSGSQETQYF | TGTGCCAGCTCACCTACTAGCGGAAGCCAAGAGACCCAGTACTTC
TRBJ1-1 | - | TRBV7-3 | - | CASSQTGNTEAFF | TGTGCCAGCAGCCAGACAGGGAACACTGAAGCTTTCTTT
TRBJ1-5 | - | TRBV10-3 | medium-sized | CAISAIPGAGDQPQHF | TGTGCCATCAGTGCTATTCCTGGGGCAGGAGACCAGCCCCAGCATTTT